A single sample is the source of the 26 T cell receptor beta chains below, sequenced in a study of CD8+ T cells in alopecia areata listed by TCRdb under 2018. The sample's time point label is to be understood as: baseline before oral tofacitinib. The method behind the library was the immunoSEQ multiplex PCR assay. RNA was extracted from all samples and reverse transcribed into cDNA, which served as template for TCR sequencing. As stored in TCRdb, this immuneACCESS dataset retains in-frame rearrangements with V and J assigned. A fraction of the clones does not appear; measured against another copy, unresolved V genes explain less than half of the discrepancy, and the remainder lacks a known reason. The sample profile shows under 300,000 clones; roughly 69% of them were found once. Of the sample, around 1.2% falls within the top ten clones. Source: CD4+ T cells sorted from blood, taken at week 0. The origin of the receptors is a human donor with alopecia areata.

The chain's CDR3 is CASSRDTLSGELFF. In DNA, the CDR3 is TGTGCCAGCAGCCGGGACACCCTATCCGGGGAGCTGTTTTTT. V usage is TRBV11-2 and J usage is TRBJ2-2, with a weak D call TRBD1 (6 bases). Trimming took 5 bases from V and 6 from J, leaving 13 bases between them. The CDR3 is made up of 14 amino acids. Germline V gene sequence: CDR1 SGHAT, CDR2 FQNNGV.

The CDR3 loop is CASSLREGRGEQFF. The CDR3 nucleotides read TGCGCCAGCAGCTTGCGAGAGGGCAGGGGTGAGCAGTTCTTC. J is TRBJ2-1 and V is TRBV5-1; D perhaps matches TRBD1 (6 bases). The germline V gene has CDR1 SGHRS and CDR2 YFSETQ. The CDR3 has 14 residues. V shed 1 base and J shed 9 bases, with 14 bases lying between them.

V usage is TRBV7-9 and J usage is TRBJ2-7, with D unresolved. The CDR3 spans 15 residues. V was pared by 2 bases and J by 3 bases, with 14 bases between. The germline CDR1 and CDR2 sequences are SEHNR and FQNEAQ (reference sequence). The CDR3 DNA reads TGTGCCAGCAGCTTACTCGAAGGGAAAATCTACGAGCAGTACTTC. Protein sequence: CASSLLEGKIYEQYF.

The gene calls are TRBV25-1 and TRBJ2-1; perhaps D is TRBD1 or TRBD2 (6 bases each). Germline loops: CDR1 MGHDK, CDR2 SYGVNS. The CDR3 consists of 14 residues. V lost 7 bases and J lost 8, with 18 bases in between. The CDR3 sequence: CASKGGLIAYEQFF. The CDR3 DNA reads TGTGCCAGCAAGGGGGGCCTAATTGCATATGAGCAGTTCTTC.

In this sample, this clone turned up a few times. This chain joins TRBV2 and TRBJ1-2; 8 bases fit TRBD1. CDR1 is SNHLY, CDR2 FYNNEI, per germline. J lost 6 bases, V lost 6 bases, and 9 bases had no gene match. The length of the CDR3 is 14 residues. The CDR3 reads CASRRQGTRDGYTF. CDR3 DNA sequence: TGTGCCAGCAGGAGACAGGGGACTCGCGATGGCTACACCTTC.

This clone was observed a single time. The CDR3 does not end in the conserved phenylalanine or tryptophan, so this is likely a read error. Because the CDR3's place on the DNA is in doubt, the DNA is left out and the CDR3 is given as listed by TCRdb. The CDR3 sequence: CAWRRDRGLSV. The chain carries TRBV30 and TRBJ1-1; the table's D call of TRBD1 was not tested on the DNA. From its first to its last residue, the CDR3 has 11 amino acids. CDR1 is GTSNPN and CDR2 is SVGIG in the germline V gene (reference sequence).

V usage is TRBV5-1 and J usage is TRBJ1-5; TRBD1 is a possible D gene (5 bases). V was cut by 1 base and J by 7 bases, with 9 bases left in between. The length of the CDR3 is 13 residues. Germline CDR1 and CDR2: SGHRS and YFSETQ. The CDR3 spells CASSLLGPQPQHF. The DNA of the CDR3 is TGCGCCAGCAGCTTGCTGGGACCACAGCCCCAGCATTTT.

This chain connects TRBV19 to TRBJ2-7, with D possibly called TRBD1 or TRBD2 (5 bases each). The CDR3 covers 12 residues. The germline CDR1 and CDR2 sequences are LNHDA and SQIVND (reference sequence). V was cut by 10 bases and J by 1 base, with 11 bases left in between. In nucleotides, the CDR3 is TGTGCCATCTCCGAGGGGTCCTACGAGCAGTACTTC. It specifies CAISEGSYEQYF. Full variable domain (remainder filled in from reference TRBV19 and TRBJ2-7): DGGITQSPKYLFRKEGQNVTLSCEQNLNHDAMYWYRQDPGQGLRLIYYSQIVNDFQKGDIAEGYSVSREKKESFPLTVTSAQKNPTAFYLCAISEGSYEQYFGPGTRLTVT.

There are a few counts of this clone. The V and J genes are TRBV2 and TRBJ1-1, with D hard to call. Germline lookup yields CDR1 SNHLY and CDR2 FYNNEI. The ends were cut back, 5 bases at V and 1 base at J, with 8 bases in the middle. This CDR3 comprises 13 residues. The CDR3 DNA is TGTGCCAGCAGTCGGTATGGGAACACTGAAGCTTTCTTT. Translated: CASSRYGNTEAFF.

The V gene is TRBV29-1, the J gene TRBJ2-5; TRBD1 matches at 8 bases. CDR1 and CDR2 from the germline V gene are SQVTM and ANQGSEA. The CDR3 is 13 residues long. V shed 2 bases and J 6 bases; nucleotides not matched to a gene: 5. CDR3 amino acids: CSVEPSRGQTQYF. Written as DNA, the CDR3 is TGCAGCGTTGAACCTTCCAGGGGGCAGACCCAGTACTTC.

The genes are TRBV4-3 and TRBJ2-7, with D unresolved. Between the trimmed V and J ends, which lost 0 bases and 3 bases, there was a span of 12 bases. This CDR3 region has 15 residues. CDR1 LGHNA and CDR2 YSLEER come from the germline V gene. CDR3 sequence: CASSQENLNIYEQYF. DNA for the CDR3: TGCGCCAGCAGCCAAGAGAACCTAAATATCTACGAGCAGTACTTC.

About this clone itself: This CDR3 is also generated by other DNA sequences in the sample. The V gene is TRBV5-1, the J gene TRBJ1-1; 8 bases map to TRBD1. The V and J ends lost 4 bases and 4 bases, in that order; junction bases with no gene match: 3. The length of the CDR3 is 13 residues. Germline V lookup: CDR1 SGHRS, CDR2 YFSETQ. CDR3 nucleotide sequence: TGCGCCAGCAGCACCGGACAGGGCACTGAAGCTTTCTTT. Translating gives CASSTGQGTEAFF.

Only a few counts were recorded for this clone. The rearrangement uses TRBV4-1 and TRBJ1-3, with D possibly matching TRBD1 (6 bases). The length of the CDR3 is 14 residues. V was shortened by 5 bases and J by 3 bases, with 11 bases between the two germline ends. Germline V gene sequence: CDR1 MGHRA, CDR2 YSYEKL. The DNA of the CDR3 is TGCGCCAGCAGCTCGGACAGTCTTGGAAACACCATATATTTT. Protein: CASSSDSLGNTIYF.

V is TRBV5-1 and J is TRBJ2-1; perhaps TRBD1 as D (6 bases). The CDR3 has 11 residues. Per germline, CDR1 SGHRS and CDR2 YFSETQ. V was cut by 7 bases and J by 8 bases, with 10 bases left in between. The CDR3 DNA follows: TGCGCCAGCCGGGACATCTATGAGCAGTTCTTC. Translation: CASRDIYEQFF.

This clone has more than one count but fewer than ten. This chain connects TRBV29-1 to TRBJ2-7; 10 nucleotides align to TRBD1. Losses at the gene ends were 6 bases for V and 1 base for J; bases not matched to a gene: 6. This CDR3 region has 14 residues. Germline CDR1 is SQVTM and CDR2 is ANQGSEA. The CDR3 loop is CSVSGQGSSYEQYF. The DNA for the CDR3 is TGCAGCGTGTCGGGACAGGGGTCTTCCTACGAGCAGTACTTC.

This chain connects TRBV29-1 to TRBJ2-3; 7 positions match TRBD1. Germline assignment: CDR1 SQVTM and CDR2 ANQGSEA. CDR3 size: 14 residues. Unmatched junction bases numbered 11, after V lost 8 bases and J lost 3 bases. CDR3 residues: CSLQQGYGTDTQYF. The CDR3 region has the DNA TGCAGCCTTCAACAGGGGTACGGTACAGATACGCAGTATTTT.

The chain recombines TRBV5-1 with TRBJ2-2, with 7 bases lining up with TRBD1. This CDR3 is 16 amino acids long. The ends lost 2 bases at V and 3 bases at J; junction bases unmatched: 7. Germline assignment: CDR1 SGHRS and CDR2 YFSETQ. The chain's CDR3 is CASSLQGQADTGELFF. The CDR3 DNA follows: TGCGCCAGCAGCTTACAAGGACAGGCGGACACCGGGGAGCTGTTTTTT.

The chain couples TRBV5-1 to TRBJ2-3; D not resolved. The length of the CDR3 is 14 residues. Trimming took off 3 bases at V and 4 bases at J, with 12 bases between the two ends. Germline loops: CDR1 SGHRS, CDR2 YFSETQ. CDR3 sequence: CASSSGPAADTQYF. CDR3 DNA sequence: TGCGCCAGCAGCTCCGGGCCCGCCGCAGATACGCAGTATTTT.

The chain carries TRBV5-1 and TRBJ1-1; maybe TRBD1 (5 bases). The CDR3 spans 15 residues. The germline gives CDR1 SGHRS, CDR2 YFSETQ. V lost 2 bases, J lost 0 bases, and 11 bases lay in between. The CDR3 coding sequence is TGCGCCAGCAGCTTAACAGGCAACATGAACACTGAAGCTTTCTTT. It specifies CASSLTGNMNTEAFF.

V and J are TRBV29-1 and TRBJ2-2; D is ambiguous. The CDR3 has 12 amino acids. CDR1 is SQVTM and CDR2 is ANQGSEA in the germline V gene. V was clipped by 4 bases and J by 8 bases, with 11 bases between them. The CDR3 DNA reads as TGCAGCGTTGTACCCGGTTCGGGGGAGCTGTTTTTT. It translates to CSVVPGSGELFF.

The V call is TRBV29-1, the J call TRBJ2-1; D not resolved. This CDR3 comprises 15 residues. V was pared by 7 bases and J by 0 bases, with 16 bases between. Per the germline V gene, CDR1 is SQVTM and CDR2 is ANQGSEA. The CDR3 spells CSGRLGESSYNEQFF. CDR3 nucleotides: TGCAGCGGACGACTTGGTGAGAGCTCCTACAATGAGCAGTTCTTC.

V and J are TRBV27 and TRBJ2-2; the match to TRBD1 covers 7 bases. CDR3 length: 15 amino acids. Germline V gives CDR1 MNHEY, CDR2 SMNVEV (reference sequence). Unmatched junction bases numbered 6, after V lost 2 bases and J lost 6 bases. The CDR3 DNA is TGTGCCAGCAGTTTAACCTCTGGGACAGCCGGGGAGCTGTTTTTT. As protein: CASSLTSGTAGELFF.

This chain connects TRBV29-1 to TRBJ2-3, with 9 bases that match TRBD1. V was clipped by 6 bases and J by 6 bases; unmatched bases: 10. The CDR3 loop spans 14 amino acids. The germline V gene has CDR1 SQVTM and CDR2 ANQGSEA. CDR3 DNA: TGCAGCGTCCAACCGGGACAGGGCTGGGATACGCAGTATTTT. Its protein product is CSVQPGQGWDTQYF.

The chain has TRBV15 and TRBJ2-3; D remains unclear. CDR1 is LNHNV and CDR2 is YYDKDF in the germline V gene (reference sequence). V lost 0 bases to trimming and J lost 0 bases, with 7 bases between them. This CDR3 has 15 residues. The CDR3 reads CATSRDPDSTDTQYF. For the CDR3, the DNA is TGTGCCACCAGCAGAGATCCGGATAGCACAGATACGCAGTATTTT. Using reference TRBV15 and TRBJ2-3 for the parts outside the CDR3, the full variable domain is DAMVIQNPRYQVTQFGKPVTLSCSQTLNHNVMYWYQQKSSQAPKLLFHYYDKDFNNEADTPDNFQSRRPNTSFCFLDIRSPGLGDTAMYLCATSRDPDSTDTQYFGPGTRLTVL.

Details on this clone: The identical CDR3 is also encoded by other nucleotide sequences in the sample. The chain is built from TRBV7-9 and TRBJ2-3; the D is unclear. V lost 1 base and J 5 bases, leaving 1 base between the germline ends. The CDR3 loop spans 11 amino acids. Germline CDR1 SEHNR, CDR2 FQNEAQ (reference sequence). CDR3 amino acids: CASSLVDTQYF. Written as DNA, the CDR3 is TGTGCCAGCAGCTTAGTAGATACGCAGTATTTT.

CDR3 nucleotide sequence: TGTGCCAGCGGTAGTGGTCGGGGTCTAACCTACGAGCAGTACTTC. Protein sequence: CASGSGRGLTYEQYF. This chain links TRBV14 with TRBJ2-7; D is possibly TRBD2 (5 bases). The V gene's germline CDR1 is SGHDN and CDR2 FVKESK. Trimming left V 8 bases short and J 2 bases short, with 19 bases between. The CDR3 is 15 residues long.